Sequencing of this TCR beta chain was carried out in a study of T cells in localized non-small cell lung cancer. This CDR3 comprises 17 residues. CDR1 SGHRS and CDR2 YFSETQ come from the germline V gene. V was clipped by 0 bases and J by 5 bases; unmatched bases: 8. Repertoires were generated with immunoSEQ multiplex PCR, while TCRdb's copy carries only in-frame clones and drops some. The table has under 70,000 clones, more than 80% seen once. This clone was found once. The source of this sequence is a woman aged 35-75 years with stage I lung adenocarcinoma. The specimen comprised peripheral blood, sampled before any cancer treatment. The chain combines TRBV5-1 with TRBJ2-2, with TRBD2 identical over 9 bases. The CDR3 nucleotides are TGCGCCAGCAGCTTGGCCAATGGGCTAGCGGGGACCGGGGAGCTGTTTTTT. It codes for CASSLANGLAGTGELFF.